The next 30 T cell receptor beta chains were all read from a single sample in a study of blood T cell repertoires in COVID-19. Here immunoSEQ multiplex PCR was the method, and the copy in TCRdb shows in-frame clones only, minus some. The data contain 120,000 or so clones, about 90% of them singletons. The sample comprised peripheral blood. The receptors derive from a human donor in a cohort sampled during active COVID-19.

The chain couples TRBV7-2 to TRBJ2-6; tentatively, D is TRBD2 (5 bases). CDR3 size: 16 residues. Germline loops: CDR1 SGHTA, CDR2 FQGNSA. Trimming stripped 3 bases from V and 0 bases from J, with 9 bases between. CDR3 nucleotides: TGTGCCAGCAGCTTTGGAGGTGGCTCTGGGGCCAACGTCCTGACTTTC. It is translated as CASSFGGGSGANVLTF.

The chain uses TRBV24-1 and TRBJ1-1; unclear D gene. CDR3 length: 14 amino acids. Germline assignment: CDR1 KGHDR and CDR2 SFDVKD. V dropped 7 bases and J dropped 2 bases, with 13 bases sitting between them. CDR3 in DNA: TGTGCCACCAGCGTCGGAGGGAAAAACACTGAAGCTTTCTTT. Translated: CATSVGGKNTEAFF.

This chain links TRBV3-1 (or the pseudogene TRBV3-2) with TRBJ2-7; TRBD1 aligns across 8 bases. CDR1 is LGHDT and CDR2 is YNNKEL in the germline V gene (reference sequence). CDR3 length: 14 residues. Trimming at V came to 4 bases and at J to 5 bases, leaving 7 bases not matched to a gene. The CDR3 nucleotides read TGTGCCAGCAGCCGACTGGACAGGGCGGACGAGCAGTACTTC. This translates into CASSRLDRADEQYF.

This chain uses TRBV7-6 with TRBJ2-1; D is possibly TRBD1 (6 bases). Germline values: CDR1 SGHVS, CDR2 FNYEAQ. The V end lost 4 bases, the J end lost 5 bases, and 15 bases lay between the germline ends. This CDR3 has 15 residues. CDR3 coding DNA: TGTGCCAGCAGCTCTTACGGACAGAGGGACAATGAGCAGTTCTTC. Translating it yields CASSSYGQRDNEQFF.

The rearrangement links TRBV28 to TRBJ2-7; perhaps TRBD1 as D (6 bases). This CDR3 contains 16 residues. V was trimmed by 7 bases and J by 2 bases, leaving 21 bases between them. Germline loops: CDR1 MDHEN, CDR2 SYDVKM. The CDR3 spells CASTTTARGGPYEQYF. CDR3 DNA: TGTGCCAGCACCACAACGGCCAGGGGTGGACCCTACGAGCAGTACTTC.

The rearrangement links TRBV28 to TRBJ2-2; TRBD2 aligns across 8 bases. The CDR3 consists of 18 residues. The J segment lost 5 bases and the V segment lost 6 bases, leaving 17 bases of the junction unmatched. Germline CDR1 reads MDHEN; CDR2 reads SYDVKM. The CDR3 DNA follows: TGTGCCAGCAGATCCCAGCCGGGACTAGGAAAGGGGACCGGGGAGCTGTTTTTT. As protein: CASRSQPGLGKGTGELFF.

The rearrangement joins TRBV6-5 to TRBJ2-7, with 7 nucleotides matching TRBD1. Germline V gives CDR1 MNHEY, CDR2 SVGAGI. J gave up 2 bases and V 2 bases, and 3 bases lay outside the gene matches. The length of the CDR3 is 14 residues. The CDR3 sequence: CASSYLGQAYEQYF. The CDR3 nucleotides are TGTGCCAGCAGTTACCTCGGACAGGCCTACGAGCAGTACTTC.

The rearrangement joins TRBV6-2 or TRBV6-3 to TRBJ2-1; 9 bases are a match to TRBD2. V shed 0 bases and J 15 bases; nucleotides not matched to a gene: 3. Per the germline V gene, CDR1 is MNHEY and CDR2 is SVGEGT. This CDR3 is built from 12 residues. DNA for the CDR3: TGTGCCAGCAGTTACTCGCGGGAGGGGTCGTTCTTC. This translates into CASSYSREGSFF.

This chain links TRBV10-3 with TRBJ1-5; TRBD1 might be the D (6 bases). V lost 0 bases and J lost 5, with 14 bases in between. The CDR3 sequence is 16 residues long. Germline V lookup: CDR1 ENHRY, CDR2 SYGVKD. This chain's CDR3 is CAISESGRGWDQPQHF. The DNA for the CDR3 is TGTGCCATCAGTGAGTCGGGCAGGGGTTGGGATCAGCCCCAGCATTTT.

The J gene is TRBJ1-5, the V gene TRBV12-3 or TRBV12-4, with D uncertain. V shed 2 bases and J shed 7 bases, with 9 bases lying between them. The CDR3 length is 13 residues. The CDR3 nucleotides read TGTGCCAGCAGTTTACCCCCGGGACAGCCCCAGCATTTT. It encodes CASSLPPGQPQHF.

The chain uses TRBV5-6 and TRBJ1-1; D is unresolved. The CDR3 runs 13 residues. CDR1 SGHDT and CDR2 YYEEEE come from the germline V gene. V was pared by 0 bases and J by 9 bases, with 12 bases between. CDR3 DNA sequence: TGTGCCAGCAGCTTGGACAGAGGGATAAAAGCTTTCTTT. Translated, it gives CASSLDRGIKAFF.

The chain has TRBV6-5 and TRBJ1-2; 7 bases map to TRBD1. With V trimmed by 7 bases and J by 0 bases, 5 bases remained unmatched. CDR1 MNHEY and CDR2 SVGAGI come from the germline V gene. This CDR3 contains 14 residues. CDR3 nucleotides: TGTGCCAGCACTGTGGACAGGCCTAACTATGGCTACACCTTC. It codes for CASTVDRPNYGYTF.

The rearrangement links TRBV14 to TRBJ1-1; weak D call: TRBD1 (5 bases). The CDR3 runs 14 residues. The germline gives CDR1 SGHDN, CDR2 FVKESK. The V end was cut by 5 bases, the J end by 1 base, with 11 bases between. The CDR3 region has the DNA TGTGCCAGCAGCGCGGGACTGAGGAACACTGAAGCTTTCTTT. The encoded protein is CASSAGLRNTEAFF.

V usage is TRBV6-5 and J usage is TRBJ1-3; a possible D gene is TRBD1 (6 bases). The CDR3 is 13 residues long. CDR1 and CDR2 (germline): MNHEY, SVGAGI. Between the trimmed V and J ends, which lost 8 bases and 2 bases, there was a span of 10 bases. In DNA form, the CDR3 reads TGTGCCAGCCTGGACAGCGCTGGAAACACCATATATTTT. Its protein product is CASLDSAGNTIYF.

The genes are TRBV7-9 and TRBJ2-1; 14 bases agree with TRBD2. Germline CDR1 and CDR2: SEHNR and FQNEAQ (reference sequence). V trimming: 6 bases; J trimming: 0 bases; junction bases outside the gene matches: 7. The CDR3 has 18 residues. The DNA for the CDR3 is TGTGCCAGCAGGGTAGGACTAGCGGGAGGAAACTCCTACAATGAGCAGTTCTTC. This sequence encodes CASRVGLAGGNSYNEQFF. The full variable domain, rest sourced from reference TRBV7-9 and TRBJ2-1, is DTGVSQNPRHKITKRGQNVTFRCDPISEHNRLYWYRQTLGQGPEFLTYFQNEAQLEKSRLLSDRFSAERPKGSFSTLEIQRTEQGDSAMYLCASRVGLAGGNSYNEQFFGPGTRLTVL.

The V gene is TRBV18, the J gene TRBJ2-7; D perhaps matches TRBD2 (6 bases). Germline lookup yields CDR1 KGHSH and CDR2 LQKENI. V lost 4 bases and J lost 2, with 9 bases in between. The CDR3 length is 13 residues. The CDR3 sequence: CASSRGEPYEQYF. The CDR3 DNA sequence: TGTGCCAGCTCACGGGGGGAGCCCTACGAGCAGTACTTC.

This clone was picked up a small number of times. This rearrangement joins TRBV30 to TRBJ2-7; 12 bases line up with TRBD1. The CDR3 consists of 14 residues. After removal of 3 bases from V and 7 bases from J, the junction contained 7 bases not matched to a gene. Germline V lookup: CDR1 GTSNPN, CDR2 SVGIG (reference sequence). The CDR3 coding sequence is TGTGCCTGGAGAGGATGGGACAGGGGGCTAGAGCAGTACTTC. Protein sequence: CAWRGWDRGLEQYF.

The chain employs TRBV30 and TRBJ1-3; D uncertain. Germline V lookup: CDR1 GTSNPN, CDR2 SVGIG (reference sequence). The CDR3 extends over 17 amino acids. The ends were cut back, 0 bases at V and 0 bases at J, with 15 bases in the middle. The CDR3 coding sequence is TGTGCCTGGAGTGTACTAGGTCGGTCAAACTCTGGAAACACCATATATTTT. Its protein product is CAWSVLGRSNSGNTIYF.

The V gene is TRBV9, the J gene TRBJ2-6, with TRBD1 as a possible D gene (5 bases). The germline CDR1 and CDR2 sequences are SGDLS and YYNGEE. This CDR3 is built from 16 residues. V was trimmed by 3 bases and J by 2 bases, leaving 12 bases between them. The CDR3 DNA follows: TGTGCCAGCAGCGGCCCAGGGATGGCTGGGGCCAACGTCCTGACTTTC. Protein product: CASSGPGMAGANVLTF.

The gene calls are TRBV5-4 and TRBJ2-5; 7 bases agree with TRBD2. The CDR3 is made up of 14 amino acids. The V segment lost 2 bases and the J segment 5 bases; nucleotides outside the gene matches: 6. Germline V gives CDR1 SGHNT, CDR2 YYREEE (reference sequence). In DNA, the CDR3 is TGTGCCAGCAGCTTTGGGGGAGGGGAGGAGACCCAGTACTTC. Its translation is CASSFGGGEETQYF.

The chain combines TRBV5-1 with TRBJ2-3; 7 bases are a match to TRBD2. Germline values: CDR1 SGHRS, CDR2 YFSETQ. The CDR3 spans 15 residues. Trimming at V came to 0 bases and at J to 3 bases, leaving 4 bases not matched to a gene. CDR3 sequence reads: CASSLAGGGTDTQYF. CDR3 DNA: TGCGCCAGCAGCTTGGCTGGGGGGGGGACAGATACGCAGTATTTT.

This clone is a singleton in its sample. The rearrangement uses TRBV6-6 and TRBJ1-5; D gene unclear. In germline, CDR1 is MNHNY, CDR2 SVGAGI (reference sequence). This CDR3 region has 14 residues. Trimming removed 5 bases from V and 3 bases from J, with 11 bases in between. The CDR3 nucleotides read TGTGCCAGCAGTCCCGGACTGGCCAATCAGCCCCAGCATTTT. Protein sequence: CASSPGLANQPQHF.

The chain combines TRBV19 with TRBJ2-5, with TRBD2 as a possible D gene (5 bases). The CDR3 length is 14 residues. The germline V gene encodes CDR1 LNHDA and CDR2 SQIVND (reference sequence). Between the trimmed V and J ends, which lost 3 bases and 5 bases, there was a span of 13 bases. CDR3 DNA: TGTGCCAGTAGTATGGCACGGCGCGGGGAGACCCAGTACTTC. Its translation: CASSMARRGETQYF.

V is TRBV9 and J is TRBJ2-6; D possibly corresponds to TRBD1 (9 bases). Germline CDR1 is SGDLS and CDR2 is YYNGEE. Trimming shortened V by 4 bases and J by 0 bases, and 17 bases separated the two germline ends. This CDR3 region has 18 residues. Here the CDR3 DNA reads TGTGCCAGCAGCCGGGGGGGACAGGGACTCTCTGGGGCCAACGTCCTGACTTTC. Protein product: CASSRGGQGLSGANVLTF.

The chain couples TRBV6-4 to TRBJ2-5; the match to TRBD2 covers 11 bases. The CDR3 totals 17 residues. Germline values: CDR1 MRHNA, CDR2 SNTAGT. The J segment lost 2 bases and the V segment lost 5 bases, leaving 10 bases of the junction unmatched. The chain's CDR3 is CASSPGTSGVVQETQYF. In nucleotides, the CDR3 is TGTGCCAGCAGTCCCGGGACTAGCGGAGTGGTACAAGAGACCCAGTACTTC.

CDR3 nucleotide sequence: TGCGCCAGCAGCACTAGCGGGGGGGCCGGTAATTTCTTCTTC. This gives the protein CASSTSGGAGNFFF. This chain uses TRBV5-1 with TRBJ2-1, with 13 nucleotides matching TRBD2. Germline V gene data show CDR1 as SGHRS and CDR2 as YFSETQ. The CDR3 spans 14 residues. J lost 16 bases, V lost 4 bases, and 11 bases had no gene match.

The rearrangement joins TRBV19 to TRBJ1-5; 7 bases agree with TRBD1. The junction had 5 bases not matched to a gene; V was cut back by 3 bases and J by 9 bases. The CDR3 contains 13 residues. Germline V lookup: CDR1 LNHDA, CDR2 SQIVND (reference sequence). The CDR3, as DNA: TGTGCCAGTAGTATCAGGGGGTTCCGGCCCCAGCATTTT. It encodes CASSIRGFRPQHF. The variable domain in full, completed from reference TRBV19 and TRBJ1-5, reads DGGITQSPKYLFRKEGQNVTLSCEQNLNHDAMYWYRQDPGQGLRLIYYSQIVNDFQKGDIAEGYSVSREKKESFPLTVTSAQKNPTAFYLCASSIRGFRPQHFGDGTRLSIL.

The chain recombines TRBV10-3 with TRBJ2-6; the D gene is possibly TRBD2 (5 bases). Looked up from germline, CDR1 is ENHRY and CDR2 is SYGVKD. This CDR3 spans 14 amino acids. Deletions cut 6 bases from V and 2 bases from J, with 8 bases between. CDR3 sequence (DNA): TGTGCCATCAGGGGAGACGCTGGGGCCAACGTCCTGACTTTC. Residues: CAIRGDAGANVLTF.

CDR3 coding DNA: TGTGCCACCAGCCCAGGGGCGACGAACACCGGGGAGCTGTTTTTT. Amino acids: CATSPGATNTGELFF. The chain links TRBV15 to TRBJ2-2; TRBD1 might be the D (6 bases). The CDR3 consists of 15 residues. V was clipped by 5 bases and J by 0 bases, with 10 bases between them. The V gene's germline CDR1 is LNHNV and CDR2 YYDKDF (reference sequence).

The chain combines TRBV5-1 with TRBJ2-7; 9 positions match TRBD1. This CDR3 contains 15 residues. Unmatched junction bases numbered 8, after V lost 3 bases and J lost 4 bases. CDR1 and CDR2 (germline): SGHRS, YFSETQ. CDR3 in amino acids: CASSSGQGIGYEQYF. The CDR3 DNA reads as TGCGCCAGCAGCTCGGGACAGGGTATAGGGTACGAGCAGTACTTC.